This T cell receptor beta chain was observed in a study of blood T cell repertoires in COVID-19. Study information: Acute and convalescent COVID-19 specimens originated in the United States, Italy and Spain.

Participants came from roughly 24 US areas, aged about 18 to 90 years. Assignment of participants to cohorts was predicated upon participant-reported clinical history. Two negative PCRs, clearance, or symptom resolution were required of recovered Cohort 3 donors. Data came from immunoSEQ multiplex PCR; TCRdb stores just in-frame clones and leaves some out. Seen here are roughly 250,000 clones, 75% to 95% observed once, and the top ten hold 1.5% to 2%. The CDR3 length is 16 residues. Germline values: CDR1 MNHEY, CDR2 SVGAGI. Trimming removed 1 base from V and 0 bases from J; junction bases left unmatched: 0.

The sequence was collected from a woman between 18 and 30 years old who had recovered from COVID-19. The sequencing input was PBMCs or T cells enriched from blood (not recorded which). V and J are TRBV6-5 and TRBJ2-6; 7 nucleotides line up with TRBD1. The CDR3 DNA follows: TGTGCCAGCAGTTACTGGACAGGCTCTGGGGCCAACGTCCTGACTTTC. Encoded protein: CASSYWTGSGANVLTF.